The 21 T cell receptor beta chains given below trace back to one sample, sequenced in a study of CD8+CD57+ T cells in acquired aplastic anemia. CDR3 and TCR beta VDJ profiling relied on genomic DNA as the template. TCRdb reanalysed the reads using MiXCR and keeps one entry per CDR3 protein. Of hundreds of thousands of distinct CDR3 sequences listed, 50% to 65% are singletons. Patients chosen for sequencing had CD8+CD57+ cells that had expanded, as shown by flow cytometry. Sequenced input: sorted CD4+, CD8+, or CD8+CD57+ T cells (not recorded which) from PBMCs. The receptors were gathered from a human donor with aplastic anemia.

The genes are TRBV10-3 and TRBJ2-2; D is tentatively TRBD1 or TRBD2 (5 bases each). Trimming took 2 bases from V and 9 from J, leaving 13 bases between them. The CDR3 has 14 amino acids. CDR1 and CDR2 (germline): ENHRY, SYGVKD. The CDR3 coding sequence is TGTGCCATCAGTGAGAGTGGGACCCGGTGGGAGCTGTTTTTT. Amino acid sequence: CAISESGTRWELFF.

Points on this clonotype: This clone may be a read error of a much larger clone one base away. The genes are TRBV9 and TRBJ2-2, with 11 bases aligning to TRBD2. This CDR3 has 20 amino acids. V lost 4 bases to trimming and J lost 7 bases; unmatched junction nucleotides: 21. Germline V gene data show CDR1 as SGDLS and CDR2 as YYNGEE. The DNA of the CDR3 is TGTGCCAGCAGCTCCAGAGATCGGCTAGCGGGGGGACCGGGCAGCGGGGAGCTGTTTTTT. Protein sequence: CASSSRDRLAGGPGSGELFF. The whole variable domain, filled in from reference TRBV9 and TRBJ2-2, reads DSGVTQTPKHLITATGQRVTLRCSPRSGDLSVYWYQQSLDQGLQFLIQYYNGEERAKGNILERFSAQQFPDLHSELNLSSLELGDSALYFCASSSRDRLAGGPGSGELFFGEGSRLTVL.

This clonotype was recorded at least ten times. V gene TRBV5-1 combines with J gene TRBJ2-1; 12 positions match TRBD1. CDR3 length equals 15 residues. With V trimmed by 4 bases and J by 8 bases, 7 bases remained unmatched. CDR1 and CDR2 (germline): SGHRS, YFSETQ. The CDR3 loop is CASSPGTGGGYEQFF. CDR3 bases: TGCGCCAGCAGCCCAGGGACAGGGGGCGGGTATGAGCAGTTCTTC.

This clonotype was seen at least ten times. The chain links TRBV19 to TRBJ1-1, with 8 bases matching TRBD1. The CDR3 is 15 residues long. Per germline, CDR1 LNHDA and CDR2 SQIVND (reference sequence). The V and J ends lost 6 bases and 4 bases, in that order; junction bases with no gene match: 10. CDR3 sequence: CASSLGQGIGTEAFF. DNA of the CDR3: TGTGCCAGTAGCCTTGGACAGGGAATCGGCACTGAAGCTTTCTTT.

Ten or more counts support this clonotype. One end of the junction fails to match germline, which may point to a read error. The CDR3 reads CASTKRGGPGLAGEVGEPFF. In nucleotides, the CDR3 is TGTGCCAGCACAAAACGGGGGGGTCCGGGACTAGCGGGGGAAGTCGGGGAGCCGTTTTTT. This sequence joins TRBV25-1 and TRBJ2-2, with TRBD2 matching 14 bases. The germline gives CDR1 MGHDK, CDR2 SYGVNS. The CDR3 runs 20 residues.

This clonotype was recorded many times. V and J are TRBV12-3 or TRBV12-4 and TRBJ1-1; maybe TRBD1 (5 bases). Trimming left V 2 bases short and J 4 bases short, with 11 bases between. The CDR3 runs 14 residues. The CDR3 loop is CASSLKGRATEAFF. DNA of the CDR3: TGTGCCAGCAGTTTAAAGGGCAGGGCCACTGAAGCTTTCTTT.

There are many counts of this clonotype. This chain joins TRBV20-1 and TRBJ1-1; maybe TRBD1 (5 bases). Germline lookup yields CDR1 DFQATT and CDR2 SNEGSKA (reference sequence). The CDR3 has 16 amino acids. V lost 2 bases and J lost 3, with 19 bases in between. This CDR3 reads CSARPTLGRGDTEAFF. The CDR3 DNA reads as TGCAGTGCTAGACCGACACTCGGGCGAGGGGACACTGAAGCTTTCTTT.

This clonotype was counted ten times or more. V usage is TRBV19 and J usage is TRBJ2-2; 11 bases are a match to TRBD2. J was trimmed by 5 bases and V by 1 base; bases with no gene match: 3. From germline, CDR1 is LNHDA and CDR2 SQIVND (reference sequence). This CDR3 is built from 16 residues. The DNA for the CDR3 is TGTGCCAGTAGTATAGTTACTAGCGGGAGTACCGGGGAGCTGTTTTTT. This encodes CASSIVTSGSTGELFF.

J is TRBJ1-5 and V is TRBV19; TRBD1 matches 7 bases. This CDR3 comprises 18 residues. In germline, CDR1 is LNHDA, CDR2 SQIVND (reference sequence). V was clipped by 5 bases and J by 2 bases; unmatched bases: 15. The CDR3 bases are TGTGCCAGTAGTCCCGCAGGGCTCAGGGGGGGAGGCAATCAGCCCCAGCATTTT. It codes for CASSPAGLRGGGNQPQHF.

This clonotype appeared many times. The chain carries TRBV29-1 and TRBJ1-5; the D is unclear. Looked up from germline, CDR1 is SQVTM and CDR2 is ANQGSEA. V lost 4 bases and J 0 bases, leaving 10 bases between the germline ends. This CDR3 contains 14 residues. The CDR3 DNA reads as TGCAGCGTTGCGACTGGGTATAGCAATCAGCCCCAGCATTTT. This gives the protein CSVATGYSNQPQHF.

The V and J genes are TRBV20-1 and TRBJ2-6; no firm D call. Germline V gene lookup returns CDR1 DFQATT and CDR2 SNEGSKA (reference sequence). This CDR3 comprises 16 residues. V dropped 1 base and J dropped 0 bases, with 10 bases sitting between them. The CDR3 nucleotides read TGCAGTGCTAGAGTCCTCACGGCCTCTGGGGCCAACGTCCTGACTTTC. Protein: CSARVLTASGANVLTF.

The rearrangement uses TRBV7-3 and TRBJ2-7; 7 bases line up with TRBD1. The junction had 5 bases not matched to a gene; V was cut back by 3 bases and J by 3 bases. Germline loops: CDR1 SGHTA, CDR2 FQGTGA. The CDR3 runs 14 residues. The CDR3 bases are TGTGCCAGCAGCTTGGGAAGGGGGCGCTACGAGCAGTACTTC. The encoded protein is CASSLGRGRYEQYF.

This clonotype was found many times. This chain links TRBV14 with TRBJ2-1, with a weak D call TRBD2 (6 bases). The germline V gene has CDR1 SGHDN and CDR2 FVKESK. This CDR3 comprises 14 residues. Deletions cut 6 bases from V and 0 bases from J, with 9 bases between. The CDR3 DNA reads as TGTGCCAGCAGTACTAGCAGCTCCTACAATGAGCAGTTCTTC. The encoded protein is CASSTSSSYNEQFF.

About this clonotype: A much more abundant neighbour one base away suggests this may be a read error. This sequence joins TRBV5-6 and TRBJ2-1, with D perhaps TRBD1 or TRBD2 (5 bases each). CDR3 size: 14 residues. V was cut by 4 bases and J by 8 bases, with 16 bases left in between. Germline V lookup: CDR1 SGHDT, CDR2 YYEEEE. The CDR3 DNA follows: TGTGCCAGCAGCGCCGGGGCTAGTATAGATGAGCAGTTCTTC. This translates into CASSAGASIDEQFF.

This clonotype came up once. The genes are TRBV5-1 and TRBJ1-2; no firm D call. V was cut by 0 bases and J by 3 bases, with 9 bases left in between. The CDR3 is made up of 14 amino acids. Germline V gene lookup returns CDR1 SGHRS and CDR2 YFSETQ. CDR3 sequence: CASSLAPGDYGYTF. DNA of the CDR3: TGCGCCAGCAGCTTGGCCCCAGGCGACTATGGCTACACCTTC.

The genes are TRBV20-1 and TRBJ1-6; D is possibly TRBD1 (5 bases). This CDR3 spans 16 amino acids. V was pared by 4 bases and J by 7 bases, with 20 bases between. Per germline, CDR1 DFQATT and CDR2 SNEGSKA (reference sequence). The DNA of the CDR3 is TGCAGTGCTATAGCGGACCGAACAGGACTAAATTCACCCCTCCACTTT. Protein: CSAIADRTGLNSPLHF.

This clonotype came up many times. This chain uses TRBV10-3 with TRBJ2-6; 9 nucleotides match TRBD2. The CDR3 extends over 17 amino acids. The germline V gene encodes CDR1 ENHRY and CDR2 SYGVKD. V shed 4 bases and J 2 bases; nucleotides not matched to a gene: 6. CDR3: CAISGGGGATGANVLTF. As DNA, the CDR3 is TGTGCCATCAGTGGGGGCGGGGGGGCTACTGGGGCCAACGTCCTGACTTTC.

The chain joins TRBV24-1 to TRBJ2-2; 7 positions agree with TRBD2. With V trimmed by 4 bases and J by 3 bases, 7 bases remained unmatched. The CDR3 consists of 16 residues. Germline V gene lookup returns CDR1 KGHDR and CDR2 SFDVKD. CDR3 amino acids: CATSDGTTPYTGELFF. The CDR3 nucleotides read TGTGCCACCAGTGACGGGACTACCCCTTACACCGGGGAGCTGTTTTTT.

The chain joins TRBV7-9 to TRBJ2-5, with a weak D call TRBD1 (6 bases). Germline assignment: CDR1 SEHNR and CDR2 FQNEAQ (reference sequence). The CDR3 extends over 14 amino acids. V was clipped by 1 base and J by 3 bases, with 9 bases between them. DNA for the CDR3: TGTGCCAGCAGCTTAGGGGGGCCTGAAGAGACCCAGTACTTC. This translates into CASSLGGPEETQYF.

This chain uses TRBV6-5 with TRBJ2-6, with D tentatively TRBD1 (5 bases). The germline CDR1 and CDR2 sequences are MNHEY and SVGAGI. CDR3 size: 16 residues. The V end lost 4 bases, the J end lost 4 bases, and 14 bases lay between the germline ends. The CDR3 region has the DNA TGTGCCAGCAGTTCACCGGCAGGGAACGGGGCCAACGTCCTGACTTTC. It translates to CASSSPAGNGANVLTF.

Many counts were recorded for this clonotype. The chain uses TRBV20-1 and TRBJ2-5, with D possibly matching TRBD1 (5 bases). V lost 1 base, J lost 1 base, and 10 bases lay in between. The CDR3 extends over 14 amino acids. The germline gives CDR1 DFQATT, CDR2 SNEGSKA (reference sequence). CDR3 amino acids: CSARALDTQETQYF. DNA for the CDR3: TGCAGTGCTAGAGCATTGGACACCCAAGAGACCCAGTACTTC.